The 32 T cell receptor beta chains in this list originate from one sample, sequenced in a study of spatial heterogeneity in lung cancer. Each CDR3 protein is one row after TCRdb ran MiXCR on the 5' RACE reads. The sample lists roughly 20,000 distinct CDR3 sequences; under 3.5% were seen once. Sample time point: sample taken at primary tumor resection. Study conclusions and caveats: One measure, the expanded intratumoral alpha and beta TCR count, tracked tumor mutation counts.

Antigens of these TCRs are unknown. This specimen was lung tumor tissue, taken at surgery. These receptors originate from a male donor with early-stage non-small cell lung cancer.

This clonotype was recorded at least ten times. CDR3 loop: CSARDQSGAKGNIQYF. The CDR3 coding sequence is TGCAGTGCTAGAGACCAGTCCGGGGCGAAGGGAAACATTCAGTACTTC. The gene calls are TRBV20-1 and TRBJ2-4, with D perhaps being TRBD1 or TRBD2 (5 bases each). The CDR3 consists of 16 residues. V lost 0 bases to trimming and J lost 6 bases, with 18 bases between them. CDR1 is DFQATT, CDR2 SNEGSKA, per germline (reference sequence).

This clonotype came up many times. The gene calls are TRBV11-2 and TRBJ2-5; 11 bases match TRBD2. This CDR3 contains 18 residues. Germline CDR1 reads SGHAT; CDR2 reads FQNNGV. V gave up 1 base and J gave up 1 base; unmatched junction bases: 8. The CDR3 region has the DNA TGTGCCAGCAGCTTAGGAACTAGCGGGGGAGGTGGCCAAGAGACCCAGTACTTC. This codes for CASSLGTSGGGGQETQYF. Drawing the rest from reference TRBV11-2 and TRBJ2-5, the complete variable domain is EAGVAQSPRYKIIEKRQSVAFWCNPISGHATLYWYQQILGQGPKLLIQFQNNGVVDDSQLPKDRFSAERLKGVDSTLKIQPAKLEDSAVYLCASSLGTSGGGGQETQYFGPGTRLLVL.

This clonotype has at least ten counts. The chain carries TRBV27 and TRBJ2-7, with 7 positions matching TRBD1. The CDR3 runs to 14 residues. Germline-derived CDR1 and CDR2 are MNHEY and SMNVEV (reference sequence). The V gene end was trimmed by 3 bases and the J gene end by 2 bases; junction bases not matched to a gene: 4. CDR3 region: CASSFDRVAYEQYF. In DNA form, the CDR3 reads TGTGCCAGCAGTTTTGACAGGGTGGCCTACGAGCAGTACTTC.

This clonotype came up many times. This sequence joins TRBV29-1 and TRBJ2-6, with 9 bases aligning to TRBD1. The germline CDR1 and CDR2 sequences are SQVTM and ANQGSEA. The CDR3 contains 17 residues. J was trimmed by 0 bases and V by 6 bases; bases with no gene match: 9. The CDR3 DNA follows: TGCAGCGTGGGCGGGGACAGGGCATTCTCTGGGGCCAACGTCCTGACTTTC. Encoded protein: CSVGGDRAFSGANVLTF.

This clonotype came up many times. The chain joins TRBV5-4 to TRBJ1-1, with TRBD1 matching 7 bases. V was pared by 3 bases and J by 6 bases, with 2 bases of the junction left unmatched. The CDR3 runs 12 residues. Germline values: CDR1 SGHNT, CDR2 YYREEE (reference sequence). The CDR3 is CASSWDSSEAFF. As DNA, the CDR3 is TGTGCCAGCAGCTGGGACAGTTCTGAAGCTTTCTTT.

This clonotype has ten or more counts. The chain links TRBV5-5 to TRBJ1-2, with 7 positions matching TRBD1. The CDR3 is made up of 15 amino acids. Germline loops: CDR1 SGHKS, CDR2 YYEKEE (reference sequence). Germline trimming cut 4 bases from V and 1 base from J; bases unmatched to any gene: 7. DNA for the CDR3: TGTGCCAGCAGCCTATCCCACAGGGGTAACTATGGCTACACCTTC. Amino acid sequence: CASSLSHRGNYGYTF.

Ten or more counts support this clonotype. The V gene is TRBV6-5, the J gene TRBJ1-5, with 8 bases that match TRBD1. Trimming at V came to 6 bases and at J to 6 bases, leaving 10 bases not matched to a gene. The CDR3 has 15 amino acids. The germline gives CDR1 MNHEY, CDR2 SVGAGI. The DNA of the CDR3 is TGTGCCAGCAGGAGAATGGACAGGGCCGGTCAGCCCCAGCATTTT. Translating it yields CASRRMDRAGQPQHF.

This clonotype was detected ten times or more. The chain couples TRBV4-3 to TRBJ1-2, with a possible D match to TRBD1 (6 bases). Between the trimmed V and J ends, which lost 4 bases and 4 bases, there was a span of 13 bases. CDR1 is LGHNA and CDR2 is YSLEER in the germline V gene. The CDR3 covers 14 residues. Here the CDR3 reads CASSPQGLAYGYTF. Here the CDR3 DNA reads TGCGCCAGCAGCCCACAGGGCCTGGCCTATGGCTACACCTTC.

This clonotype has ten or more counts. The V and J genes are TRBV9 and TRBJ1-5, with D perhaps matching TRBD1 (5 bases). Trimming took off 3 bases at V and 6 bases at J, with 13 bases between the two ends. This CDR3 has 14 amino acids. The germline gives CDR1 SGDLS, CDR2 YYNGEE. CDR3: CASSASWGGQPQHF. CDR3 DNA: TGTGCCAGCAGCGCGTCCTGGGGGGGTCAGCCCCAGCATTTT.

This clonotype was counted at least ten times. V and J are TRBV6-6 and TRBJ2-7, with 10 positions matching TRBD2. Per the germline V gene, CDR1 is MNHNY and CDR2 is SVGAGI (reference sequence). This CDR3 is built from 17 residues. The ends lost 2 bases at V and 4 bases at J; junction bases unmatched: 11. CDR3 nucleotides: TGTGCCAGCAGTTACCCCTCTAGCGGGAGTTTTTGGTACGAGCAGTACTTC. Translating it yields CASSYPSSGSFWYEQYF.

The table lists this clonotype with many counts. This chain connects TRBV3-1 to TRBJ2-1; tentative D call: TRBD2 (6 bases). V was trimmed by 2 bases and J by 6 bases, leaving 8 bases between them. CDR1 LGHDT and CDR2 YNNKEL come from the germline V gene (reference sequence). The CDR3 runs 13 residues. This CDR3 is CASSQPTSNEQFF. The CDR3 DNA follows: TGTGCCAGCAGCCAACCGACTAGCAATGAGCAGTTCTTC.

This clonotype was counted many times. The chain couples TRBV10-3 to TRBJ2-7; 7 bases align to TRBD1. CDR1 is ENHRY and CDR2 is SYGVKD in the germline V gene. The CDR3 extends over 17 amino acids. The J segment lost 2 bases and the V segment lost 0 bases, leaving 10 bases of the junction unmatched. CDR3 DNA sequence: TGTGCCATCAGTGAGTCAGCAGGCAGGGGGACCACCTACGAGCAGTACTTC. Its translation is CAISESAGRGTTYEQYF.

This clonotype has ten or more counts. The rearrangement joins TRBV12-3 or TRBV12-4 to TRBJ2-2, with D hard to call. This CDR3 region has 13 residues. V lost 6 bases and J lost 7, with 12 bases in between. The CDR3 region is CASSSSRSGELFF. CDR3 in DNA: TGTGCCAGCAGCTCTTCGAGAAGCGGGGAGCTGTTTTTT.

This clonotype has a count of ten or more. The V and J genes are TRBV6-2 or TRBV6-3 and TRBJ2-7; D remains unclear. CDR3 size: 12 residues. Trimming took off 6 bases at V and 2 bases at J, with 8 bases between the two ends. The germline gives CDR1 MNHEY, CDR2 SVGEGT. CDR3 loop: CASSWATYEQYF. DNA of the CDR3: TGTGCCAGCAGCTGGGCCACCTACGAGCAGTACTTC.

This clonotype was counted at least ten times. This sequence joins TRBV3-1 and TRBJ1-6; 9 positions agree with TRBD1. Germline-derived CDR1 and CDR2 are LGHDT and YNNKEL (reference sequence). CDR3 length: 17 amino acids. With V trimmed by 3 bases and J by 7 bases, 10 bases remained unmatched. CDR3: CASSHVFTGTGNSPLHF. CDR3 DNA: TGTGCCAGCAGCCATGTCTTTACCGGGACAGGGAATTCACCCCTCCACTTT.

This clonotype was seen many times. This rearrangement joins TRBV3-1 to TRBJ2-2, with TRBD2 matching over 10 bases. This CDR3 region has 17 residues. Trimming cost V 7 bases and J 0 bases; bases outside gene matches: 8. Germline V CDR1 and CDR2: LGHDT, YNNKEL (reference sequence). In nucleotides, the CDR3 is TGTGCCAGCACCCCCCAGGGACTAGCGACGAACACCGGGGAGCTGTTTTTT. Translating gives CASTPQGLATNTGELFF.

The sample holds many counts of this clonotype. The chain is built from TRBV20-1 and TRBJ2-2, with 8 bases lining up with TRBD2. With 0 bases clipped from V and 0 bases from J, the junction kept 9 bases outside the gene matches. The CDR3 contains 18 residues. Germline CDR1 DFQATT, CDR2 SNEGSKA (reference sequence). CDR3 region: CSARDWSSGRTNTGELFF. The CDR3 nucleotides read TGCAGTGCTAGAGATTGGTCTAGCGGGCGAACGAACACCGGGGAGCTGTTTTTT.

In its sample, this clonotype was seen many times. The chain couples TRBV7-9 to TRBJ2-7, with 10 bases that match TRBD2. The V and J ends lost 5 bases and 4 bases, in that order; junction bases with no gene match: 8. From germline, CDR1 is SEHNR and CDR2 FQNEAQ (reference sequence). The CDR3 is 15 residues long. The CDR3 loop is CASSPPGTSAYEQYF. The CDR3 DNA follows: TGTGCCAGCAGCCCACCCGGGACTAGCGCATACGAGCAGTACTTC. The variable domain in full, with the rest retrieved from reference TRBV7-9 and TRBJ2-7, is DTGVSQNPRHKITKRGQNVTFRCDPISEHNRLYWYRQTLGQGPEFLTYFQNEAQLEKSRLLSDRFSAERPKGSFSTLEIQRTEQGDSAMYLCASSPPGTSAYEQYFGPGTRLTVT.

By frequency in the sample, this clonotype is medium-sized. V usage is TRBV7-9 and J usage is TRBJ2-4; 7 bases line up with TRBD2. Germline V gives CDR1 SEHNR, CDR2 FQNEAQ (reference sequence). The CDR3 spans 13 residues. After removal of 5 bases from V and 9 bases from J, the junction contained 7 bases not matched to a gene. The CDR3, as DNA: TGTGCCAGCAGCATCACTAGCGAGGGCATTCAGTACTTC. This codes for CASSITSEGIQYF.

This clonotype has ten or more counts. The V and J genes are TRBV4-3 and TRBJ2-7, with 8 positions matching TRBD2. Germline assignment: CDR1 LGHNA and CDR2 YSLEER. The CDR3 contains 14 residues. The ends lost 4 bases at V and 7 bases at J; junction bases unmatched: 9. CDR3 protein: CASSPSGTSLEQYF. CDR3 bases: TGCGCCAGCAGCCCTTCCGGGACTAGTCTAGAGCAGTACTTC.

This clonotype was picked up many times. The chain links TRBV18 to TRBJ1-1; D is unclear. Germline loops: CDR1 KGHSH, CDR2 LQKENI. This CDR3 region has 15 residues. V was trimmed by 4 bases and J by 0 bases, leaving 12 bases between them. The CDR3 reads CASSRARTMNTEAFF. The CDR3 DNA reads TGTGCCAGCTCACGCGCCCGCACCATGAACACTGAAGCTTTCTTT. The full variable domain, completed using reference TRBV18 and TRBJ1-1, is NAGVMQNPRHLVRRRGQEARLRCSPMKGHSHVYWYRQLPEEGLKFMVYLQKENIIDESGMPKERFSAEFPKEGPSILRIQQVVRGDSAAYFCASSRARTMNTEAFFGQGTRLTVV.

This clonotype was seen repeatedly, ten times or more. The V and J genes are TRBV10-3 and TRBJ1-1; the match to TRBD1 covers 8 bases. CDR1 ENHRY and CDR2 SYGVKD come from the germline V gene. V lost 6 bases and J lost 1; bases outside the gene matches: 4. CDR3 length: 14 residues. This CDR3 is CAISRTGPNTEAFF. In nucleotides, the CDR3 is TGTGCCATCAGCCGGACAGGGCCGAACACTGAAGCTTTCTTT.

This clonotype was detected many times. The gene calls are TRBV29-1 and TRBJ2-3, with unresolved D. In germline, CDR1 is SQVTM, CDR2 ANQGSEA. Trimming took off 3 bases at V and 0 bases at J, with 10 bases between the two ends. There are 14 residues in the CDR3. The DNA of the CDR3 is TGCAGCGTTGACCCCCCACCTAGCACAGATACGCAGTATTTT. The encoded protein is CSVDPPPSTDTQYF.

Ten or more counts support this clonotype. CDR3 DNA: TGCGCCAGCAGCCGGCTGTACCAAGAGACCCAGTACTTC. Encoded protein: CASSRLYQETQYF. This chain joins TRBV4-3 and TRBJ2-5, with D unresolved. The germline V and J ends were trimmed by 4 bases and 0 bases, with 6 bases remaining between them. The CDR3 runs to 13 residues. In germline, CDR1 is LGHNA, CDR2 YSLEER.

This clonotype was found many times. CDR3 region: CASTGTGNEKLFF. The CDR3 DNA reads as TGTGCCAGCACTGGGACAGGGAATGAAAAACTGTTTTTT. The chain links TRBV2 to TRBJ1-4, with 9 bases identical to TRBD1. The CDR3 covers 13 residues. The V segment lost 7 bases and the J segment 5 bases; nucleotides outside the gene matches: 2. The germline gives CDR1 SNHLY, CDR2 FYNNEI.

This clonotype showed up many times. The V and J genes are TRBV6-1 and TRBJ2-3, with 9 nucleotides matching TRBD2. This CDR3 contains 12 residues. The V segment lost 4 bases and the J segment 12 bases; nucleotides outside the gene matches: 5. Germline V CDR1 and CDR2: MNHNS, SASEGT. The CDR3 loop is CASSGLSGSQYF. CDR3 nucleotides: TGTGCCAGCAGTGGACTTAGCGGGAGTCAGTATTTT.

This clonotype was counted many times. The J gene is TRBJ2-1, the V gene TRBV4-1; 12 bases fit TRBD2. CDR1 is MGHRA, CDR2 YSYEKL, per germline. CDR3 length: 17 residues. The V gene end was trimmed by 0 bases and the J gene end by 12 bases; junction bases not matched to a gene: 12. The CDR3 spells CASSQDKTSGRPRGQFF. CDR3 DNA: TGCGCCAGCAGCCAAGATAAAACTAGCGGGAGGCCCCGAGGGCAGTTCTTC.

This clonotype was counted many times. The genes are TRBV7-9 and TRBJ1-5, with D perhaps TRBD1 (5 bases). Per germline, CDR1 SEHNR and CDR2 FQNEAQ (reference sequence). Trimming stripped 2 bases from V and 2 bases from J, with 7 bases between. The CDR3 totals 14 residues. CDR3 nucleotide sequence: TGTGCCAGCAGCTTATTGGGGGGCAATCAGCCCCAGCATTTT. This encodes CASSLLGGNQPQHF.

CDR3 DNA: TGTGCCAGCACCCAGTTACGGCGACCGGGACACCCGACTCTCTACGAGCAGTACTTC. As protein: CASTQLRRPGHPTLYEQYF. The rearrangement uses TRBV6-5 and TRBJ2-7; a weak D match, TRBD1 (6 bases). This CDR3 spans 19 amino acids. Trimming shortened V by 7 bases and J by 3 bases, and 31 bases separated the two germline ends. In germline, CDR1 is MNHEY, CDR2 SVGAGI.

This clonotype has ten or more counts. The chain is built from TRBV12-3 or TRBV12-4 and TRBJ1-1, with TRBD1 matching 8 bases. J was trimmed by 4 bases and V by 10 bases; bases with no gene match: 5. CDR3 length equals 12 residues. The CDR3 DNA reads TGTGCCACCAAGACAGGGGTCACTGAAGCTTTCTTT. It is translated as CATKTGVTEAFF.

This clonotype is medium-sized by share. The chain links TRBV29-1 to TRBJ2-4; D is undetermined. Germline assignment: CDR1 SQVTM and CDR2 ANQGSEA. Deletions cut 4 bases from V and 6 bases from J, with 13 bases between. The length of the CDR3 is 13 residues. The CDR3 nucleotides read TGCAGCGTTGTACCCAGCGTTGGAAACATTCAGTACTTC. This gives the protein CSVVPSVGNIQYF.

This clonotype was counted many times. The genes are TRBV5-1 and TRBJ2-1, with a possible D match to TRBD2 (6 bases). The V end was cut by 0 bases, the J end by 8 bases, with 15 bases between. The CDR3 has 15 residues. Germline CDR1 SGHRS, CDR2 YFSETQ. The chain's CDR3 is CASSLDASEADEQFF. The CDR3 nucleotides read TGCGCCAGCAGCTTGGACGCTAGCGAGGCGGATGAGCAGTTCTTC.